This record looks at one T cell receptor (beta chain) sequence and its context. At the DNA level, this CDR3 is encoded by other sequences in the same sample as well. The source of the sample is a study of blood T cell repertoires in COVID-19. Whole-study context: Researchers got acute and convalescent COVID-19 samples from the United States, Italy and Spain.

With V trimmed by 5 bases and J by 7 bases, 7 bases remained unmatched. The germline gives CDR1 SGHRS, CDR2 YFSETQ. The CDR3 loop spans 15 amino acids. As processed by the authors: Amplified reference gene primers provided the basis for estimating nucleated cell counts. Measured with immunoSEQ multiplex PCR; TCRdb has only the in-frame clones, and not every one. V and J calls and clone size are those listed in that table; D and trimming were worked out from the DNA. The top ten hold around 20% of the sample, which has over 45,000 clones, around 79% seen once. The sequenced sample was peripheral blood. The chain carries TRBV5-1 and TRBJ1-6; TRBD1 matches at 9 bases. The clonotype was recovered from a human donor with active or convalescent COVID-19. The donor label of this sample is uncertain. DNA for the CDR3: TGCGCCAGCAGAACCGAGGACAGGGGAAATTCACCCCTCCACTTT. Translated, it gives CASRTEDRGNSPLHF.